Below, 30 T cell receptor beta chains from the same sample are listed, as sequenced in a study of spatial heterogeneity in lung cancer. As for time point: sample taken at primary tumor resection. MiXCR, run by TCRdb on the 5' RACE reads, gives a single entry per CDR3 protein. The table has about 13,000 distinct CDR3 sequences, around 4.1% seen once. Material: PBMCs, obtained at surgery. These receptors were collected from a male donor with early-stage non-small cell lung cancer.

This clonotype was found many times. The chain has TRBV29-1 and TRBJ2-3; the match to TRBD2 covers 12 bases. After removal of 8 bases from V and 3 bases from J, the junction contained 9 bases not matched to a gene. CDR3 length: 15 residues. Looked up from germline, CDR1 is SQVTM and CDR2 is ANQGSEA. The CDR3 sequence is CSTAPLAGGTDTQYF. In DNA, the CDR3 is TGCAGCACCGCCCCACTAGCGGGAGGTACAGATACGCAGTATTTT.

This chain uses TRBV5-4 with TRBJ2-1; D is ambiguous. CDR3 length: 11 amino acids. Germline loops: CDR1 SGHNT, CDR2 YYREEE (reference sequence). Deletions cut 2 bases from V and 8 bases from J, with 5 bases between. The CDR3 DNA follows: TGTGCCAGCAGCTTTTCGTATGAGCAGTTCTTC. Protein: CASSFSYEQFF.

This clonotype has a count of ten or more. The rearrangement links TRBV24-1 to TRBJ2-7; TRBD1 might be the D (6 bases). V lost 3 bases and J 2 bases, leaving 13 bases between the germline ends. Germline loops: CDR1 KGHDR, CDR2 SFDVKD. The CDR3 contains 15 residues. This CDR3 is CATSDLQGPPYEQYF. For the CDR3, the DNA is TGTGCCACCAGTGATCTACAGGGCCCCCCCTACGAGCAGTACTTC.

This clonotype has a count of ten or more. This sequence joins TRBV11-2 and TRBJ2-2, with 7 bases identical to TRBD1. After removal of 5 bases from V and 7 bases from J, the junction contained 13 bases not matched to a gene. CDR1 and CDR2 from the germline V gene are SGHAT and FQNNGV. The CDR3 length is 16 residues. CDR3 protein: CASSRLGGRLVGELFF. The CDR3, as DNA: TGTGCCAGCAGCCGCCTAGGGGGCCGGTTGGTCGGGGAGCTGTTTTTT.

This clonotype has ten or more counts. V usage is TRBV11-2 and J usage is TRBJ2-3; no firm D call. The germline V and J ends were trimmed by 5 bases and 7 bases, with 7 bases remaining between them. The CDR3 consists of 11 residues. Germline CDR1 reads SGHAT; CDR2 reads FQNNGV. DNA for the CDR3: TGTGCCAGCAGCCCCCTTAATACGCAGTATTTT. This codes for CASSPLNTQYF. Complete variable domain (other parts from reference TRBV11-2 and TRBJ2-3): EAGVAQSPRYKIIEKRQSVAFWCNPISGHATLYWYQQILGQGPKLLIQFQNNGVVDDSQLPKDRFSAERLKGVDSTLKIQPAKLEDSAVYLCASSPLNTQYFGPGTRLTVL.

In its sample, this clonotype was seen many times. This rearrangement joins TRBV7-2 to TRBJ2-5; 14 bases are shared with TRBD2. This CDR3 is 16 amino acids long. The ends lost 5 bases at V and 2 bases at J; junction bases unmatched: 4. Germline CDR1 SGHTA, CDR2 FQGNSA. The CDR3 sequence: CASSPGLAGVQETQYF. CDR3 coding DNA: TGTGCCAGCAGCCCGGGACTAGCGGGAGTACAAGAGACCCAGTACTTC.

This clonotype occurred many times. This chain's CDR3 is CASTRTQRYGYTF. CDR3 DNA sequence: TGTGCCAGCACGCGCACCCAGAGATATGGCTACACCTTC. This rearrangement joins TRBV18 to TRBJ1-2; no firm D call. Germline V gene lookup returns CDR1 KGHSH and CDR2 LQKENI. The ends were cut back, 8 bases at V and 5 bases at J, with 15 bases in the middle. CDR3 size: 13 residues.

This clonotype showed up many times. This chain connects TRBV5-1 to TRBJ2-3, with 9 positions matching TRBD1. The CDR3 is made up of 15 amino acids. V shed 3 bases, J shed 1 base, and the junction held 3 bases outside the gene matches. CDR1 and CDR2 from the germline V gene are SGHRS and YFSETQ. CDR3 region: CASSSTGGRTDTQYF. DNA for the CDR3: TGCGCCAGCAGCTCGACAGGGGGGCGCACAGATACGCAGTATTTT.

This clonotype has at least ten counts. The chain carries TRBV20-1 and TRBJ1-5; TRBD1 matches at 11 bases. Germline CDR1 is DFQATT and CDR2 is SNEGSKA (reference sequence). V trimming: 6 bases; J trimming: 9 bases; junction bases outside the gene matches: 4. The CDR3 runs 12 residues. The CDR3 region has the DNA TGCAGTGCCACGGGACAGGGGGGGCCCCAGCATTTT. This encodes CSATGQGGPQHF.

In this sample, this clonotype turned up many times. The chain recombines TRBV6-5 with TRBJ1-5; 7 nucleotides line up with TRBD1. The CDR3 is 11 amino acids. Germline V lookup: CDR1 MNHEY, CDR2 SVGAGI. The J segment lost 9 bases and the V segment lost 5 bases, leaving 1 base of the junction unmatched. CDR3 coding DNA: TGTGCCAGCAGTCAGGGGGGGCCCCAGCATTTT. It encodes CASSQGGPQHF.

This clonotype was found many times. The chain's CDR3 is CASSQTRDQPYEQYF. Written as DNA, the CDR3 is TGTGCCAGCAGCCAAACGCGGGACCAACCCTACGAGCAGTACTTC. This sequence joins TRBV6-5 and TRBJ2-7; tentative D call: TRBD2 (6 bases). The V end lost 6 bases, the J end lost 2 bases, and 17 bases lay between the germline ends. The germline V gene encodes CDR1 MNHEY and CDR2 SVGAGI. The CDR3 extends over 15 amino acids.

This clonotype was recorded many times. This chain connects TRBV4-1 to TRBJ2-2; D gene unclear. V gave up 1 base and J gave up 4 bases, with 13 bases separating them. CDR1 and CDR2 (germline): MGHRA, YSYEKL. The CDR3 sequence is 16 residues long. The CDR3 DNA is TGCGCCAGCAGCCAAGTCGGAAGGCTTGGCACCGGGGAGCTGTTTTTT. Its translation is CASSQVGRLGTGELFF.

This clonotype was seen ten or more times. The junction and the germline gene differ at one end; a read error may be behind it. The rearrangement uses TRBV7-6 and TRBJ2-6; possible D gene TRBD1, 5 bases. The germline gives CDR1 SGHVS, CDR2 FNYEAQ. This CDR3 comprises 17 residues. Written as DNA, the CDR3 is TGTGCCAGCAGCGGTGGGCAGGCTATATCTGGGGCCAACGTCCTAACTTTC. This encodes CASSGGQAISGANVLTF.

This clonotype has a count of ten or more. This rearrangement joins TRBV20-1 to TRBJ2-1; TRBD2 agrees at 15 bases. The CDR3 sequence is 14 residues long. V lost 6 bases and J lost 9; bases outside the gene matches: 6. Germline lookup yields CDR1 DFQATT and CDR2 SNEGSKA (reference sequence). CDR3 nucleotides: TGCAGTGCCCTTGGACTAGCGGGAGGGGGTGAGCAGTTCTTC. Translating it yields CSALGLAGGGEQFF.

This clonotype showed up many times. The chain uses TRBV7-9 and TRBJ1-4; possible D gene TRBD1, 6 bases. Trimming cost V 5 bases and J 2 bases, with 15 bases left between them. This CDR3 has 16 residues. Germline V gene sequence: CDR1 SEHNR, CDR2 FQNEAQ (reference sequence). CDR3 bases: TGTGCCAGCAGCCCTCTCACAGGGAGCACTAATGAAAAACTGTTTTTT. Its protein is CASSPLTGSTNEKLFF.

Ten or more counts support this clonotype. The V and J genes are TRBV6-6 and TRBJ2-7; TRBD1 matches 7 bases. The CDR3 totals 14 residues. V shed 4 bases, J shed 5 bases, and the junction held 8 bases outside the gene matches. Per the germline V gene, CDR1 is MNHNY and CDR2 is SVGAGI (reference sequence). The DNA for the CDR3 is TGTGCCAGCAGTTTCACGACAGGGCGGCACGAGCAGTACTTC. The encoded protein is CASSFTTGRHEQYF.

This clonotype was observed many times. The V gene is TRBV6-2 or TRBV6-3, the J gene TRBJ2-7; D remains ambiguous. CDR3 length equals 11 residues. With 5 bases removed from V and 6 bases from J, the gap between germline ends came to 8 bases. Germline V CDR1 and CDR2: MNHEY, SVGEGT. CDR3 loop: CASSVTFEQYF. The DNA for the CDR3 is TGTGCCAGCAGTGTCACCTTCGAGCAGTACTTC.

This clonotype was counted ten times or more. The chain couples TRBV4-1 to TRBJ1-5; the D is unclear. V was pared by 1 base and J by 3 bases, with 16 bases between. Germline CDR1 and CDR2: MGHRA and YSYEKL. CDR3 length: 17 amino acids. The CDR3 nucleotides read TGCGCCAGCAGCCAAGGGATTTACGGGCGGATCAATCAGCCCCAGCATTTT. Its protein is CASSQGIYGRINQPQHF.

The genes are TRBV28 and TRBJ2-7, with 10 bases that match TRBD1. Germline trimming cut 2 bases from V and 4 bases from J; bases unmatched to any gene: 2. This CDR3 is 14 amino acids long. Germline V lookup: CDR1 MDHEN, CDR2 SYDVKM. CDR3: CASSLRQGAYEQYF. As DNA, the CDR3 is TGTGCCAGCAGTTTAAGACAGGGGGCATACGAGCAGTACTTC.

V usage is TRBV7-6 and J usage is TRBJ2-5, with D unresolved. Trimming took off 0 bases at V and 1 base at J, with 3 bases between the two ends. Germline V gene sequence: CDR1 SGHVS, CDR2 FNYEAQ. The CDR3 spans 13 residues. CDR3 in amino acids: CASSLARQETQYF. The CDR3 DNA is TGTGCCAGCAGCTTAGCGCGCCAAGAGACCCAGTACTTC.

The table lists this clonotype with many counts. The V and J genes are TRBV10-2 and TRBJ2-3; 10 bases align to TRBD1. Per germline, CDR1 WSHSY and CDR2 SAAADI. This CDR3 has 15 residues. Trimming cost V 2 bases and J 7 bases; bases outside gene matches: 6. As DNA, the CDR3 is TGCGCCAGCAGTGAGGTGGGACAGGGGTTGAATACGCAGTATTTT. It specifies CASSEVGQGLNTQYF.

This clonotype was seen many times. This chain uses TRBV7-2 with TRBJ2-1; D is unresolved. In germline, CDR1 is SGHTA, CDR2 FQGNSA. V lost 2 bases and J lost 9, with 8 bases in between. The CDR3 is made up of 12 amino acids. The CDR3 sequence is CASSLLFGEQFF. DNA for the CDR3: TGTGCCAGCAGCTTATTATTCGGTGAGCAGTTCTTC.

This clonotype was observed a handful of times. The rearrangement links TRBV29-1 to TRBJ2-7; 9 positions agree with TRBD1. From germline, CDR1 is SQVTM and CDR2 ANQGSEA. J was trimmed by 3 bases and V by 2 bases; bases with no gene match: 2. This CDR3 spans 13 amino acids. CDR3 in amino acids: CSVESGQGYEQYF. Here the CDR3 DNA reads TGCAGCGTTGAATCGGGACAGGGCTACGAGCAGTACTTC.

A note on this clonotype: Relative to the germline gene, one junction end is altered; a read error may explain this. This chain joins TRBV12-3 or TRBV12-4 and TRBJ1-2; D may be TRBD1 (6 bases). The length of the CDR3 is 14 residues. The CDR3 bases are TGTACCAGCAGTTGGCGGGGGCCGGGCTATGGCTACACCTTC. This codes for CTSSWRGPGYGYTF.

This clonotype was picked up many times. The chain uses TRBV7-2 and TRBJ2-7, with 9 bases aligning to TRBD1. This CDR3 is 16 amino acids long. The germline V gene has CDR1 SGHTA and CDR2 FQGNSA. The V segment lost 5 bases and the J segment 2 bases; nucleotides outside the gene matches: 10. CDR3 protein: CASSPNDGTGPYEQYF. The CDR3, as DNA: TGTGCCAGCAGCCCTAACGACGGGACAGGGCCCTACGAGCAGTACTTC.

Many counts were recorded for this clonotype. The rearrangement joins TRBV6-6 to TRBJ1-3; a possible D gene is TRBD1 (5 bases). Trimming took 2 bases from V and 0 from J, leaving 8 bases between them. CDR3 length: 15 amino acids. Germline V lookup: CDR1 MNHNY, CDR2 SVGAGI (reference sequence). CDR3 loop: CASSYPGVSGNTIYF. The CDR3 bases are TGTGCCAGCAGTTACCCGGGGGTCTCTGGAAACACCATATATTTT.

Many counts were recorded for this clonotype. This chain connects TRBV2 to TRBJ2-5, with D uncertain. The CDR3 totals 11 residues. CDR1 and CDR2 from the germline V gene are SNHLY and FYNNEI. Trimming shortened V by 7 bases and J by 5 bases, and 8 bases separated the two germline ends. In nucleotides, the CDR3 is TGTGCCAGCACGGGCTGGGAGACCCAGTACTTC. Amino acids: CASTGWETQYF.

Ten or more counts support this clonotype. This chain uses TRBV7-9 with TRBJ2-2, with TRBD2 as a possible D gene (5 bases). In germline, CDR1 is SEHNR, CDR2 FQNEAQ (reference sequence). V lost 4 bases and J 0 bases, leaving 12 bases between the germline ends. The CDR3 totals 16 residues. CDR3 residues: CASSYQAAPNTGELFF. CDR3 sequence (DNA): TGTGCCAGCAGCTACCAAGCGGCTCCGAACACCGGGGAGCTGTTTTTT.

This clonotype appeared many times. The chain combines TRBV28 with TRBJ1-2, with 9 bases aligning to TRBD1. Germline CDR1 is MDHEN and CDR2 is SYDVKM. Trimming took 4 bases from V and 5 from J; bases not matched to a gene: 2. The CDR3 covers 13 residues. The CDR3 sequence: CASSSGQGYGYTF. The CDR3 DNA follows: TGTGCCAGCAGTTCGGGACAGGGATATGGCTACACCTTC.

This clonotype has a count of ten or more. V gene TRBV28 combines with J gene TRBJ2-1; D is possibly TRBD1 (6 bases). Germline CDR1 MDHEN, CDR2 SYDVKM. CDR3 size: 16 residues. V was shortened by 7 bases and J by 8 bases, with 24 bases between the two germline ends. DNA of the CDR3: TGTGCCAGCACCATTGACACAGGGTTACTGTCCGATGAGCAGTTCTTC. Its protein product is CASTIDTGLLSDEQFF.